The source of this T cell receptor beta chain is a study of T-cell reconstitution after alpha-beta-depleted transplantation in children. Points from the study as a whole: T-cell counts and diversity at one year following transplant were attributed mainly to newly produced T cells. Reportedly, alpha-beta T cells present about two months post-transplant originated from several hundred expanded clones of graft origin. Surviving recipient T cells and thymic progenitors produced the high day-60 TCRbeta diversity seen in some patients.

Preparation of the TCRbeta library was carried out with unique molecular identifiers. MiXCR, applied by TCRdb to the PCR reads, yields one record per CDR3 protein. The table includes 95,000 to 150,000 distinct CDR3 sequences, about 21% detected once. To note about this clonotype: Antigen unknown.

Trimming shortened V by 4 bases and J by 2 bases, and 13 bases separated the two germline ends. The CDR3 covers 15 residues. In germline, CDR1 is SGHRS, CDR2 YFSETQ. The source material was PBMCs, mostly from graft donor cells, sampled 180 days after TCRalphabeta/CD19-depleted stem cell transplant. The clonotype originates from a male patient aged 2 to 10 who had a stem cell transplant for chronic granulomatous disease, so the T cells may come from the graft donor. The V and J genes are TRBV5-1 and TRBJ2-1, with D unclear. CDR3 nucleotide sequence: TGCGCCAGCAGCCTTCAAATCCCGGCCTACAATGAGCAGTTCTTC. It is translated as CASSLQIPAYNEQFF.